A selection of T cell receptor beta chains follows, all from one sample in a study of HIV-infected patients and healthy controls. From the 5' RACE reads, TCRdb called clonotypes with MiXCR, one entry per CDR3 protein. In the table there are over 55,000 distinct CDR3 sequences, about 16% of which are singletons. Sequencing used CD4+ T cells from blood. The receptor set was obtained from a human donor in good health. Both conserved end residues are trimmed from each CDR3. Each record gives: CDR3 protein, J gene, V gene.

CDR3 protein: ASSQQGGGNQPQH; J gene: TRBJ1-5; V gene: TRBV6-1
CDR3 protein: ASRATSGGCNEQF; J gene: TRBJ2-1; V gene: TRBV2
CDR3 protein: ASRPPIADTEAF; J gene: TRBJ1-1; V gene: TRBV7-9
CDR3 protein: ASSLGQGALAKNIQY; J gene: TRBJ2-4; V gene: TRBV5-5
CDR3 protein: ASSLQGSGYNEQF; J gene: TRBJ2-1; V gene: TRBV12-3/TRBV12-4
CDR3 protein: ASSLRGGFQLPMTGELF; J gene: TRBJ2-2; V gene: TRBV5-5
CDR3 protein: SVGSLGTRNEKLF; J gene: TRBJ1-4; V gene: TRBV29-1
CDR3 protein: ASSYATGSRPFNEQF; J gene: TRBJ2-1; V gene: TRBV6-5
CDR3 protein: ATSGDLRGSGRSYNEQF; J gene: TRBJ2-1; V gene: TRBV24-1
CDR3 protein: ASSYRTGGLVVADTQY; J gene: TRBJ2-3; V gene: TRBV5-6
CDR3 protein: ASSTGAQDTQY; J gene: TRBJ2-3; V gene: TRBV5-6
CDR3 protein: ASSRRQGSYNEQF; J gene: TRBJ2-1; V gene: TRBV12-3/TRBV12-4